A selection of T cell receptor beta chains follows, all from one sample in a study of blood T cell repertoires in COVID-19. TCRdb's table, derived via immunoSEQ multiplex PCR, lists solely in-frame clones and lacks some. Found here are about 250,000 clones, approximately 86% of them singletons; the top ten hold roughly 0.8%. The sample taken for sequencing was peripheral blood. These receptors were collected from a woman in her 30s with acute or convalescent COVID-19. The CDR3 runs from the conserved cysteine through the conserved F or W. A D gene is named only where the DNA matches it firmly. The listing skips clone size in some rows; elsewhere it reads once, few, many or a size class.

j_call clone_size d_call v_call cdr3_nt cdr3_aa
TRBJ2-1 . TRBD2 TRBV6-5 TGTGCCACAGGACTAGCGGAAAGCTCCTACAATGAGCAGTTCTTC CATGLAESSYNEQFF
TRBJ1-5 . TRBD1 TRBV10-3 TGTGCCATCAGGGGGGACAGGGGTCATCAGCCCCAGCATTTT CAIRGDRGHQPQHF
TRBJ2-7 . . TRBV11-3 TGTGCCAGCAGCTTAGATCGGGGCGAGCAGTACTTC CASSLDRGEQYF
TRBJ2-5 . TRBD2 TRBV29-1 TGCAGCGTTGAACGCGGGGGCCAAGAGACCCAGTACTTC CSVERGGQETQYF
TRBJ2-7 . . TRBV6-5 TGTGCCAGCACCGAGGGACTGACATCCTACGAGCAGTACTTC CASTEGLTSYEQYF
TRBJ1-6 . . TRBV6-5 TGTGCCAGCAGTTCCGGACAAGGGAATTCACCCCTCCACTTT CASSSGQGNSPLHF
TRBJ1-1 . TRBD1 TRBV7-6 TGTGCCAGCAGCAAACCCAGGGGGCGTTGGACTGAAGCTTTCTTT CASSKPRGRWTEAFF
TRBJ1-1 . . TRBV12-3/TRBV12-4 TGTGCCAGCACCTACAGGAAGACTGAAGCTTTCTTT CASTYRKTEAFF
TRBJ2-7 . . TRBV4-1 TGCGCCAGCAGCCAAGTACTAGCAGACTCCTACGAGCAGTACTTC CASSQVLADSYEQYF
TRBJ1-1 . . TRBV4-2 TGTGCCAGCAGCCAACAAACCGGGACATTGAACACTGAAGCTTTCTTT CASSQQTGTLNTEAFF
TRBJ2-1 . . TRBV5-1 TGCGCCTCGAGGGGGAGTGAGCAGTTCTTC CASRGSEQFF
TRBJ1-6 . TRBD1 TRBV6-6 TGTGCCAGCAGTACCAAAGGACAGGGGCCACGATCACCCCTCCACTTT CASSTKGQGPRSPLHF
TRBJ2-3 many TRBD1 TRBV15 TGTGCCACCAGCATAGGACAGGGGAGCACAGATACGCAGTATTTT CATSIGQGSTDTQYF
TRBJ1-4 . TRBD1 TRBV5-5 TGTGCCAGCAGCTTCGCCGACAGGGGGGAGAATGAAAAACTGTTTTTT CASSFADRGENEKLFF
TRBJ1-2 . TRBD1 TRBV5-1 TGCGCCAGCAGCTTGGTTTCTTTGGGACAGATTCCCTATGGCTACACCTTC CASSLVSLGQIPYGYTF
TRBJ2-1 . . TRBV4-2 TGTGCCAGCAGCCAAGGACCCCTGGGGGGTAACCACAATGAGCAGTTCTTC CASSQGPLGGNHNEQFF
TRBJ2-3 . . TRBV11-3 TGTGCCAGCAGCTTATTGGGAGGCCACACAGATACGCAGTATTTT CASSLLGGHTDTQYF
TRBJ1-5 few . TRBV28 TGTGCCAGCAGTTTGCAGGGTCTCCCCCAGCATTTT CASSLQGLPQHF
TRBJ2-2 . TRBD2 TRBV7-9 TGTGCCAGCAGCTTAACTAGCGGGACCGGGCGCACCGGGGAGCTGTTTTTT CASSLTSGTGRTGELFF
TRBJ2-7 . . TRBV19 TGTGCCAGTAGTACGGACGCGGGGTACGAGCAGTACTTC CASSTDAGYEQYF
TRBJ2-2 . . TRBV12-3/TRBV12-4 TGTGCCAGCAGTCAGGGGGGCACCGGGGAGCTGTTTTTT CASSQGGTGELFF
TRBJ2-7 . TRBD1 TRBV28 TGTGCCAGCAGAATTTGGGACAGGGAAGACGAGCAGTACTTC CASRIWDREDEQYF
TRBJ2-7 . . TRBV29-1 TGCAGCGTTGGTGACAGGTCCTACGAGCAGTACTTC CSVGDRSYEQYF
TRBJ2-7 . . TRBV5-1 TGCGCCAGCAGCTTGGGAGGCAGGGTTCGATACGAGCAGTACTTC CASSLGGRVRYEQYF
TRBJ1-5 . . TRBV19 TGTGCCAGTAGTACCCGCGGGCGGGGGGAAAATCAGCCCCAGCATTTT CASSTRGRGENQPQHF
TRBJ2-5 . . TRBV21-1 TGTGCCAGCAGCAAAACCCTAGCGGGAGCTGGAGAGACCCAGTACTTC CASSKTLAGAGETQYF
TRBJ2-7 once . TRBV5-4 TGTGCCAGCAGCTTTTCCGGGGTGAGGGAGCAGTACTTC CASSFSGVREQYF
TRBJ2-2 . TRBD2 TRBV19 TGTGCCACCCGGGCTAGCGGGAGCCACGGGAACACCGGGGAGCTGTTTTTT CATRASGSHGNTGELFF
TRBJ2-6 . . TRBV18 TGTGCCAGCTCACCAGCACAGGGTGGCGGGGCCAACGTCCTGACTTTC CASSPAQGGGANVLTF
TRBJ1-1 few . TRBV12-3/TRBV12-4 TGTGCCAGCAGAAACAAAGGGGGCACTGAAGCTTTCTTT CASRNKGGTEAFF